This TCR beta chain is from a study of shared clonotypes between healthy human individuals. The overall study: Donors had three CD4 naive, three CD4 memory, two CD8 naive and one CD8 memory plate apiece. Study-wide points: Clonotypes which were not shared had lower generation probabilities than clonotypes that all four donors shared. Even with large depth, rarefaction showed that sorted-subset sequencing was incomplete.

Remarks on this clone: Its matching antigen is unknown.

CD4+ cell separation produced CD45RA+ naive and CD45RA-negative memory subsets. This CDR3 has 11 amino acids. From germline, CDR1 is SGHRS and CDR2 YFSETQ. V lost 1 base to trimming and J lost 6 bases, with 4 bases between them. Method: immunoSEQ multiplex PCR; TCRdb's copy keeps in-frame clones and lacks some. This sample has about 2.4 million clones, with 80% to 95% found just once. Specimen: naive CD4+ T cells from PBMCs. As for subset: CD45RA+ positively selected. The receptor comes from a young man in good health. Some clones in this sample may be carry-over from other donors' samples. The V and J genes are TRBV5-1 and TRBJ2-5; D uncertain. The chain's CDR3 is CASSLTQTQYF. In DNA form, the CDR3 reads TGCGCCAGCAGCTTGACGCAGACCCAGTACTTC.